Presented here are 17 T cell receptor beta chains from one specimen sequenced in a study of T cell repertoires in cytomegalovirus infection. Via MiXCR, TCRdb re-called the reads, giving one row per CDR3 protein. The sample has 150,000 to 200,000 distinct CDR3 sequences, under 30% seen once. Source material: PBMCs. These receptors were collected from a human donor in good health (CMV status not recorded). Some clones in this sample may be carry-over from other donors' samples.

In its sample, this clonotype was seen many times. This sequence joins TRBV11-3 and TRBJ1-3; unclear D gene. V lost 3 bases and J lost 0, with 3 bases in between. CDR3 length: 13 residues. Germline V gives CDR1 SGHNT, CDR2 YENEEA. CDR3 sequence: CASSLRSGNTIYF. In DNA form, the CDR3 reads TGTGCCAGCAGCTTGCGCTCTGGAAACACCATATATTTT.

Regarding this clonotype: A read error may be the cause here, since a much bigger clone is one base away. The genes are TRBV2 and TRBJ2-2; 9 nucleotides align to TRBD2. Germline V gene sequence: CDR1 SNHLY, CDR2 FYNNEI. V shed 7 bases and J 6 bases; nucleotides not matched to a gene: 6. The CDR3 sequence is 14 residues long. The CDR3 DNA sequence: TGTGCCAGCACCCGAATAGCGGGGGCCGGGGAGCTGTTTTTT. Translated: CASTRIAGAGELFF. The variable domain in full, completed from reference TRBV2 and TRBJ2-2, reads EPEVTQTPSHQVTQMGQEVILRCVPISNHLYFYWYRQILGQKVEFLVSFYNNEISEKSEIFDDQFSVERPDGSNFTLKIRSTKLEDSAMYFCASTRIAGAGELFFGEGSRLTVL.

This chain links TRBV12-3 or TRBV12-4 with TRBJ2-2; TRBD2 matches 14 bases. V lost 3 bases to trimming and J lost 6 bases; unmatched junction nucleotides: 0. The CDR3 has 15 residues. CDR3 nucleotide sequence: TGTGCCAGCAGTTTGACTAGCGGGGGGGCCGGGGAGCTGTTTTTT. It translates to CASSLTSGGAGELFF.

CDR3 residues: CASGLFDNQPQHF. In DNA, the CDR3 is TGTGCTAGTGGTTTGTTCGACAATCAGCCCCAGCATTTT. V is TRBV12-5 and J is TRBJ1-5, with D hard to call. There are 13 residues in the CDR3. Deletions cut 2 bases from V and 3 bases from J, with 5 bases between. Germline V gives CDR1 LGHNT, CDR2 FRNRAP.

The table lists this clonotype with a few counts. The V and J genes are TRBV29-1 and TRBJ2-5, with 8 bases matching TRBD1. The ends lost 6 bases at V and 5 bases at J; junction bases unmatched: 11. This CDR3 is built from 14 residues. Germline V gene data show CDR1 as SQVTM and CDR2 as ANQGSEA. CDR3 sequence reads: CSVTPTGARETQYF. CDR3 bases: TGCAGCGTCACTCCGACAGGGGCAAGGGAGACCCAGTACTTC.

The CDR3 nucleotides read TGTGCCAGCAGCTTACTACAGGGGGCCCACGAGCAGTACTTC. Amino acids: CASSLLQGAHEQYF. The V gene is TRBV7-8, the J gene TRBJ2-7; 9 nucleotides agree with TRBD1. The J segment lost 5 bases and the V segment lost 2 bases, leaving 4 bases of the junction unmatched. In germline, CDR1 is SGHVS, CDR2 FQNEAQ. CDR3 length: 14 amino acids. Using reference TRBV7-8 and TRBJ2-7 for the parts outside the CDR3, the full variable domain is GAGVSQSPRYKVAKRGQDVALRCDPISGHVSLFWYQQALGQGPEFLTYFQNEAQLDKSGLPSDRFFAERPEGSVSTLKIQRTQQEDSAVYLCASSLLQGAHEQYFGPGTRLTVT.

This clonotype showed up just a few times. The rearrangement joins TRBV7-2 to TRBJ2-6, with 8 bases that match TRBD2. J lost 0 bases, V lost 2 bases, and 6 bases had no gene match. This CDR3 region has 18 residues. Germline V CDR1 and CDR2: SGHTA, FQGNSA. This chain's CDR3 is CASSLLAGSISGANVLTF. The CDR3 DNA follows: TGTGCCAGCAGCTTACTAGCGGGTTCGATCTCTGGGGCCAACGTCCTGACTTTC. Drawing the rest from reference TRBV7-2 and TRBJ2-6, the complete variable domain is GAGVSQSPSNKVTEKGKDVELRCDPISGHTALYWYRQSLGQGLEFLIYFQGNSAPDKSGLPSDRFSAERTGGSVSTLTIQRTQQEDSAVYLCASSLLAGSISGANVLTFGAGSRLTVL.

This clonotype was recorded many times. The chain joins TRBV5-1 to TRBJ1-1; 11 bases are shared with TRBD1. The CDR3 totals 16 residues. CDR1 and CDR2 (germline): SGHRS, YFSETQ. V lost 2 bases and J lost 1; bases outside the gene matches: 4. CDR3 region: CASSLGQGAGNTEAFF. In DNA, the CDR3 is TGCGCCAGCAGCTTAGGACAGGGGGCCGGGAACACTGAAGCTTTCTTT.

In DNA form, the CDR3 reads TGCGCCAGCAGGGACAGGGGGACGTACAATCAGCCCCAGCATTTT. This codes for CASRDRGTYNQPQHF. The chain recombines TRBV10-2 with TRBJ1-5, with 10 positions matching TRBD1. This CDR3 spans 15 amino acids. The ends lost 6 bases at V and 3 bases at J; junction bases unmatched: 5. The germline V gene encodes CDR1 WSHSY and CDR2 SAAADI.

The chain carries TRBV2 and TRBJ1-5, with a weak D call TRBD1 (6 bases). V was clipped by 0 bases and J by 6 bases, with 15 bases between them. The CDR3 totals 16 residues. Per germline, CDR1 SNHLY and CDR2 FYNNEI. The CDR3 DNA is TGTGCCAGCAGTGAAGCGGGGGGGCAGGGAGGTCAGCCCCAGCATTTT. It yields the protein CASSEAGGQGGQPQHF.

This clonotype was recorded at least ten times. The chain is built from TRBV7-9 and TRBJ2-2; D is perhaps TRBD1 or TRBD2 (6 bases each). Germline V gene sequence: CDR1 SEHNR, CDR2 FQNEAQ (reference sequence). CDR3 length: 15 amino acids. Trimming removed 0 bases from V and 4 bases from J, with 9 bases in between. For the CDR3, the DNA is TGTGCCAGCAGCTTAGCGGGGGGCCTCACCGGGGAGCTGTTTTTT. It is translated as CASSLAGGLTGELFF.

Concerning this clonotype: A much larger clone is a single base away; this may be a read error. V is TRBV7-2 and J is TRBJ1-1; 8 nucleotides match TRBD1. CDR1 SGHTA and CDR2 FQGNSA come from the germline V gene. V shed 11 bases, J shed 2 bases, and the junction held 4 bases outside the gene matches. The length of the CDR3 is 12 residues. The CDR3 spells CAETGANTEAFF. The CDR3 bases are TGTGCCGAGACAGGGGCCAACACTGAAGCTTTCTTT.

This clonotype has at least ten counts. This chain uses TRBV7-8 with TRBJ1-5, with a possible D match to TRBD1 (5 bases). The germline gives CDR1 SGHVS, CDR2 FQNEAQ. This CDR3 has 16 residues. V gave up 5 bases and J gave up 11 bases, with 25 bases separating them. CDR3 loop: CASSARYGETGEAQHF. The CDR3 DNA sequence: TGTGCCAGCAGCGCGCGCTACGGGGAAACGGGGGAAGCCCAGCATTTT.

In DNA form, the CDR3 reads TGCGCCAGCAGCCCCGTGGGAGGGGCGAACTACGAGCAGTACTTC. This translates into CASSPVGGANYEQYF. The chain couples TRBV5-1 to TRBJ2-7; 7 bases line up with TRBD2. This CDR3 contains 15 residues. Trimming cost V 4 bases and J 3 bases; bases outside gene matches: 10. Germline values: CDR1 SGHRS, CDR2 YFSETQ.

CDR3 region: CASSLQGVGETQYF. The DNA of the CDR3 is TGTGCCAGCAGTTTACAGGGGGTCGGAGAGACCCAGTACTTC. This chain joins TRBV12-3 or TRBV12-4 and TRBJ2-5, with TRBD1 matching 7 bases. CDR3 size: 14 residues. V lost 2 bases and J lost 4; bases outside the gene matches: 4.

The chain couples TRBV7-2 to TRBJ2-7; tentatively, D is TRBD1 (6 bases). Trimming cost V 5 bases and J 3 bases, with 14 bases left between them. Germline loops: CDR1 SGHTA, CDR2 FQGNSA. The CDR3 extends over 14 amino acids. The DNA of the CDR3 is TGTGCCAGCAGCACCCCAAAGGGGGACTACGAGCAGTACTTC. Its protein product is CASSTPKGDYEQYF.

The table lists this clonotype with a count of one. The chain uses TRBV12-3 or TRBV12-4 and TRBJ1-3; D is unresolved. The CDR3 covers 12 residues. V shed 8 bases and J shed 4 bases, with 9 bases lying between them. CDR3 coding DNA: TGTGCCAGCGCCTTCTTGGGAAACACCATATATTTT. It encodes CASAFLGNTIYF.